This T cell receptor (beta chain) was captured in a study of shared clonotypes between healthy human individuals. The study's findings and limits: Sharing across four donors was highest in naive CD4 (around 5%) and lowest in memory CD8 (around 0.4%).

The donors were all Caucasian adults (living in Nashville, Tennessee). Regarding this clone: What it binds is unknown.

Here immunoSEQ multiplex PCR was the method, and the copy in TCRdb shows in-frame clones only, minus some. The table includes millions of clones, 80% to 95% detected once. Looked up from germline, CDR1 is SNHLY and CDR2 is FYNNEI. This CDR3 comprises 15 residues. Trimming removed 3 bases at V and 0 bases at J, with 9 bases between. This receptor was obtained from a man aged 18 to 35 in good health. Some clones in this sample may be carry-over from other donors' samples. Sequenced sample: naive CD4+ T cells from PBMCs. Subset here: CD45RA+ positively selected. V gene TRBV2 combines with J gene TRBJ1-5; the D gene is possibly TRBD1 (5 bases). CDR3: CASSEGTDSNQPQHF. DNA for the CDR3: TGTGCCAGCAGTGAGGGGACCGATAGCAATCAGCCCCAGCATTTT.